This TCR beta chain originates from a study of blood T cell repertoires in COVID-19. Overall study context: T cells, B-cell-depleted T cells, or PBMCs provided the cDNA or gDNA that served as material.

Per the germline V gene, CDR1 is MDHEN and CDR2 is SYDVKM. The CDR3 extends over 15 amino acids. Trimming pared 6 bases from V and 0 bases from J, leaving 12 bases between. Source study methods: Reference gene primer amplification gave estimated nucleated cell counts. Here immunoSEQ multiplex PCR was the method, and the copy in TCRdb shows in-frame clones only, minus some. That table is the source of V, J and clone size, and D and trimming were worked out from the DNA. The sample has 70,000 to 95,000 clones, more than 75% seen once. The chain uses TRBV28 and TRBJ1-5; weak D call: TRBD1 (5 bases). The receptor's source is a woman of 80 years or more with active COVID-19. What was sequenced was peripheral blood. CDR3 protein: CASRDWGDSNQPQHF. The CDR3 region has the DNA TGTGCCAGCAGGGACTGGGGGGATAGCAATCAGCCCCAGCATTTT. Full variable domain (remainder filled in from reference TRBV28 and TRBJ1-5): DVKVTQSSRYLVKRTGEKVFLECVQDMDHENMFWYRQDPGLGLRLIYFSYDVKMKEKGDIPEGYSVSREKKERFSLILESASTNQTSMYLCASRDWGDSNQPQHFGDGTRLSIL.